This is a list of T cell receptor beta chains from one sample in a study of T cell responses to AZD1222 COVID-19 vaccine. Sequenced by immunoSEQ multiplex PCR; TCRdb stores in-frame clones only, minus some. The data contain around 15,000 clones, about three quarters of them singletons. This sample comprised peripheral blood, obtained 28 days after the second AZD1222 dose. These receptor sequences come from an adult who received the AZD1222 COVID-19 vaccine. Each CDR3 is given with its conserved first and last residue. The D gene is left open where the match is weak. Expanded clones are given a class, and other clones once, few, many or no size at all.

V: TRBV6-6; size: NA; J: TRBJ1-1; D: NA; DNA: TGTGCCAGCAGTTACGGGACGGTTGAAGCTTTCTTT; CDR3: CASSYGTVEAFF
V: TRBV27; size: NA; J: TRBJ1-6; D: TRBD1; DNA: TGTGCCAGCAGTTCGACAGGGGGCTCACCCCTCCACTTT; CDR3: CASSSTGGSPLHF
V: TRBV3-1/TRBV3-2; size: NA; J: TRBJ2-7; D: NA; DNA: TGTGCCAGCAGCCAAGAGGGGGGCCTGGACGAGCAGTACTTC; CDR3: CASSQEGGLDEQYF
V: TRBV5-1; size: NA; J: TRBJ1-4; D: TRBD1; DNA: TGCGCCAGCAGCCCTGGACAGGGAAGATTTGAAAAACTGTTTTTT; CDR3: CASSPGQGRFEKLFF
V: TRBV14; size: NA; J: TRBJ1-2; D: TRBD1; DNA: TGTGCCAGCAGCCTGGTGCGAAGCATGGGGACAGGAGTTGCGTATGGCTACACCTTC; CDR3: CASSLVRSMGTGVAYGYTF
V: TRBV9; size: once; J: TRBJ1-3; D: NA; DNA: TGTGCCAGCAGCGTAGATTGGGAATCTGGAAACACCATATATTTT; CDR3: CASSVDWESGNTIYF
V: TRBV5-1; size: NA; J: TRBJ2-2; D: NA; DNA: TGCGCCAGCAGCCCGGGACGGGACTCCGCGAACACCGGGGAGCTGTTTTTT; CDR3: CASSPGRDSANTGELFF
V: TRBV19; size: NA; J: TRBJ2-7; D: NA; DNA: TGTGCCAGCGCTTGGTCCCCGAGCTCCTACGAGCAGTACTTC; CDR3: CASAWSPSSYEQYF
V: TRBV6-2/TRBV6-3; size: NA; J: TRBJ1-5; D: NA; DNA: TGTGCCAGCAGCCCGGCGGAAGCGGGCAATCAGCCCCAGCATTTT; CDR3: CASSPAEAGNQPQHF
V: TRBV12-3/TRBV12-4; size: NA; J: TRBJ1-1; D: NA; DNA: TGTGCCAGCAGTCAACAGGGTGTATTTGAAGCTTTCTTT; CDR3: CASSQQGVFEAFF
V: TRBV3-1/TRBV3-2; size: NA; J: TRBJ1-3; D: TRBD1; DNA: TGTGCCAGCAGCCAAGATTGGGACAGCTACACCATATATTTT; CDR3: CASSQDWDSYTIYF